The next 8 T cell receptor beta chains were all read from a single sample in a study of metastatic and nonmetastatic thyroid tumors. Not a single patient had been given any form of treatment at any point before undergoing thyroid surgery. TCRdb redid the clone calls on the PCR reads using MiXCR. This sample has more than 10,000 clones, with under 30% found just once. Sequenced material: blood. These receptors came from a male donor with papillary thyroid cancer or a benign thyroid nodule (not recorded which). Some clones in this sample may be carry-over from other donors' samples.

This clone has at least ten counts. V and J are TRBV5-4 and TRBJ2-3; 7 bases are a match to TRBD2. V gave up 4 bases and J gave up 4 bases; unmatched junction bases: 9. Per the germline V gene, CDR1 is SGHNT and CDR2 is YYREEE (reference sequence). The CDR3 consists of 15 residues. The CDR3: CASSEGRAGADTQYF. DNA of the CDR3: TGTGCCAGCAGCGAAGGGAGGGCCGGCGCAGATACGCAGTATTTT.

The chain has TRBV5-1 and TRBJ1-2; 12 bases agree with TRBD1. Germline V CDR1 and CDR2: SGHRS, YFSETQ. The length of the CDR3 is 15 residues. With 0 bases clipped from V and 6 bases from J, the junction kept 3 bases outside the gene matches. As DNA, the CDR3 is TGCGCCAGCAGCTTGGAGGGACAGGGGGCACATGGCTACACCTTC. Protein product: CASSLEGQGAHGYTF.

This clone has only a few counts. The chain combines TRBV6-1 with TRBJ2-7; possibly TRBD1 for D (7 bases). The CDR3 runs to 15 residues. Germline CDR1 MNHNS, CDR2 SASEGT. V dropped 1 base and J dropped 3 bases, with 13 bases sitting between them. CDR3 DNA: TGTGCCAGCAGTGAAGGGTCAGGGGGGAACTACGAGCAGTACTTC. Its protein is CASSEGSGGNYEQYF.

This clone is classed as medium-sized. The CDR3 DNA sequence: TGTGCCAGCAGGATTACAAACTCCTACGAGCAGTACTTC. This translates into CASRITNSYEQYF. This sequence joins TRBV6-2 or TRBV6-3 and TRBJ2-7; D is uncertain. Germline CDR1 reads MNHEY; CDR2 reads SVGEGT. With 6 bases removed from V and 0 bases from J, the gap between germline ends came to 9 bases. CDR3 length: 13 amino acids.

This clone was observed many times. The rearrangement links TRBV28 to TRBJ1-1, with 7 bases matching TRBD1. The length of the CDR3 is 15 residues. V gave up 6 bases and J gave up 8 bases; unmatched junction bases: 15. The germline V gene encodes CDR1 MDHEN and CDR2 SYDVKM. Here the CDR3 reads CASSHPVGQSPEAFF. Written as DNA, the CDR3 is TGTGCCAGCAGCCACCCGGTGGGACAGAGCCCCGAAGCTTTCTTT. The complete variable domain, with remaining parts taken from reference TRBV28 and TRBJ1-1, reads DVKVTQSSRYLVKRTGEKVFLECVQDMDHENMFWYRQDPGLGLRLIYFSYDVKMKEKGDIPEGYSVSREKKERFSLILESASTNQTSMYLCASSHPVGQSPEAFFGQGTRLTVV.

CDR3 in DNA: TGTGCCAGCAGTTTGACGGGGGGGAGGAATGGCAATCAGCCCCAGCATTTT. Protein sequence: CASSLTGGRNGNQPQHF. The chain joins TRBV27 to TRBJ1-5; maybe TRBD1 (5 bases). The CDR3 is made up of 17 amino acids. V lost 3 bases, J lost 2 bases, and 17 bases lay in between. From germline, CDR1 is MNHEY and CDR2 SMNVEV (reference sequence).

This clone was counted many times. This chain uses TRBV11-2 with TRBJ2-7, with TRBD2 as a possible D gene (6 bases). This CDR3 comprises 14 residues. The germline V gene has CDR1 SGHAT and CDR2 FQNNGV. Trimming took 5 bases from V and 2 from J, leaving 13 bases between them. The CDR3 bases are TGTGCCAGCAGCCCCGTGGACTACCCCTACGAGCAGTACTTC. It yields the protein CASSPVDYPYEQYF.

The chain is built from TRBV24-1 and TRBJ1-2; D gene unclear. Looked up from germline, CDR1 is KGHDR and CDR2 is SFDVKD. Trimming stripped 2 bases from V and 8 bases from J, with 11 bases between. The CDR3 sequence is 13 residues long. The CDR3 sequence is CATSDWGSRGYTF. CDR3 nucleotides: TGTGCCACCAGTGATTGGGGTTCTCGGGGCTACACCTTC.